These T cell receptor beta chains were read from a single sample in a study of blood T cell repertoires in COVID-19. Using immunoSEQ multiplex PCR, the repertoire was profiled, and TCRdb retains in-frame clones only, with some absent. The data hold over 45,000 clones, with approximately 84% observed a single time. The specimen sequenced was peripheral blood. Receptors originate from a man aged 80 or over in a cohort sampled during active COVID-19. CDR3s include the opening cysteine and the closing phenylalanine or tryptophan. The D gene is left open where the match is weak. Rows may omit the clone size; those that give it use once, few, many or a size class.

TRBJ2-7	TRBD1	TRBV11-2	NA	CASSLGTEYEQYF	TGTGCCAGCAGCCTTGGGACAGAATACGAGCAGTACTTC
TRBJ2-7	NA	TRBV18	NA	CASSPQGQGMYEQYF	TGTGCCAGCTCACCACAGGGCCAGGGGATGTACGAGCAGTACTTC
TRBJ2-1	NA	TRBV2	NA	CASSEALRGGAGEQFF	TGTGCCAGCAGTGAAGCGCTTCGAGGGGGGGCCGGTGAGCAGTTCTTC
TRBJ1-2	NA	TRBV20-1	once	CSARERAFYTF	TGCAGTGCTAGAGAGAGAGCTTTCTACACCTTC
TRBJ2-7	NA	TRBV2	few	CASSEVRLTSYEQYF	TGTGCCAGCAGTGAAGTCCGACTCACCTCCTACGAGCAGTACTTC
TRBJ2-1	NA	TRBV3-1/TRBV3-2	NA	CASSKSGPYNEQFF	TGTGCCAGCAGCAAAAGCGGTCCTTACAATGAGCAGTTCTTC
TRBJ2-1	NA	TRBV6-4	NA	CASKLEISYNEQFF	TGTGCCAGCAAACTAGAAATCTCCTACAATGAGCAGTTCTTC
TRBJ2-1	TRBD1	TRBV28	NA	CASSLGTGSNGQFF	TGTGCCAGCAGTCTAGGGACAGGGTCTAACGGGCAGTTCTTC
TRBJ2-1	NA	TRBV5-5	NA	CASSPDSHSYNEQFF	TGTGCCAGCAGCCCGGACAGTCACTCCTACAATGAGCAGTTCTTC
TRBJ2-1	TRBD1	TRBV11-2	NA	CASSLSGLDRPHEQFF	TGTGCCAGCAGCTTATCGGGCCTGGACAGGCCCCATGAGCAGTTCTTC
TRBJ2-7	NA	TRBV2	NA	CASRPDSSYEQYF	TGTGCCAGCAGGCCCGACAGCTCCTACGAGCAGTACTTC
TRBJ2-7	NA	TRBV7-9	NA	CASSLTGREQYF	TGTGCCAGCAGCTTAACGGGAAGGGAGCAGTACTTC
TRBJ1-4	TRBD1	TRBV27	NA	CASSSQGRGEKLFF	TGTGCCAGCAGTTCACAGGGGCGGGGTGAAAAACTGTTTTTT
TRBJ1-1	NA	TRBV5-1	NA	CASSLVPGNPEAFF	TGCGCCAGCAGCTTGGTCCCGGGAAATCCTGAAGCTTTCTTT
TRBJ1-4	TRBD1	TRBV4-2	NA	CASSQEWTGRGEKLFF	TGTGCCAGCAGCCAAGAATGGACAGGGAGGGGTGAAAAACTGTTTTTT
TRBJ1-5	NA	TRBV25-1	NA	CASSEAGFSVGQHF	TGTGCCAGCAGTGAAGCAGGGTTTTCAGTAGGACAGCATTTT
TRBJ2-5	TRBD2	TRBV6-5	NA	CASSKTSGRQETQYF	TGTGCCAGCAGTAAGACTAGCGGGAGACAAGAGACCCAGTACTTC
TRBJ2-2	TRBD1	TRBV10-3	NA	CAISGQGADGELFF	TGTGCCATCAGTGGGCAGGGGGCGGACGGGGAGCTGTTTTTT
TRBJ1-4	NA	TRBV7-8	NA	CASSFRQGNEKLFF	TGTGCCAGCAGCTTTAGGCAGGGAAATGAAAAACTGTTTTTT
TRBJ2-2	NA	TRBV11-2	NA	CASSLILHRGNTGELFF	TGTGCCAGCAGCTTAATCCTCCACCGGGGGAACACCGGGGAGCTGTTTTTT
TRBJ1-3	NA	TRBV3-1/TRBV3-2	NA	CASSQDTRSSGNTIYF	TGTGCCAGCAGCCAAGATACTAGGAGCTCTGGAAACACCATATATTTT
TRBJ2-7	TRBD1	TRBV7-2	NA	CASSRRQGDEYEQYF	TGTGCCAGCAGCAGACGACAGGGGGACGAGTACGAGCAGTACTTC
TRBJ2-2	TRBD1	TRBV3-1/TRBV3-2	NA	CASSQGDSPNTGELFF	TGTGCCAGCAGCCAGGGGGACAGCCCGAACACCGGGGAGCTGTTTTTT
TRBJ2-2	TRBD2	TRBV5-1	few	CASSFRAGGANTGELFF	TGCGCCAGCAGCTTTCGTGCGGGAGGGGCGAACACCGGGGAGCTGTTTTTT
TRBJ1-5	NA	TRBV5-6	NA	CASSSGYSNQPQHF	TGTGCCAGCAGCTCGGGATATAGCAATCAGCCCCAGCATTTT
TRBJ1-3	TRBD1	TRBV7-2	NA	CASSFTGVSGNTIYF	TGTGCCAGCAGCTTTACAGGGGTCTCTGGAAACACCATATATTTT
TRBJ2-1	TRBD1	TRBV30	NA	CAWSTGTGLYEQFF	TGTGCCTGGAGTACCGGGACAGGGTTATATGAGCAGTTCTTC
TRBJ2-7	TRBD1	TRBV12-5	NA	CASGLGQGTYEQYF	TGTGCTAGTGGTTTGGGACAGGGGACCTACGAGCAGTACTTC
TRBJ2-5	TRBD1	TRBV2	NA	CASSASPGGQETQYF	TGTGCCAGCAGTGCGTCCCCAGGGGGCCAAGAGACCCAGTACTTC
TRBJ1-2	NA	TRBV5-4	few	CASSSPGIYGYTF	TGTGCCAGCAGCTCTCCAGGGATCTATGGCTACACCTTC
TRBJ1-2	NA	TRBV30	once	CAWKQQSGYGYTF	TGTGCCTGGAAACAGCAAAGCGGCTATGGCTACACCTTC
TRBJ1-1	NA	TRBV6-4	NA	CASSEQGATEAFF	TGTGCCAGCAGTGAACAGGGAGCGACTGAAGCTTTCTTT
TRBJ1-1	NA	TRBV12-5	NA	CASGWQDTLNTEAFF	TGTGCTAGTGGTTGGCAGGACACCTTGAACACTGAAGCTTTCTTT